This T cell receptor (beta chain) was profiled in a study of T cell responses to AZD1222 COVID-19 vaccine. Findings and limits, study-wide: Just six AZD1222 recipients tested seropositive at baseline. Nearly half of spike-specific TCRs reportedly target variant regions that are unmutated in the B.1.351 and B.1.1.7 variants. Most donors were white British, females outnumbered males, and clonal diversity was possibly underestimated. Spike-spanning, vaccine-associated CD4 TCRs were dominant at 160-218 and 743-854.

The data were produced by immunoSEQ multiplex PCR, yet TCRdb's version contains in-frame clones alone and is incomplete. The data contain 150,000 to 200,000 clones, about 92% of them singletons. With 0 bases removed from V and 2 bases from J, the gap between germline ends came to 11 bases. The CDR3 runs 15 residues. Germline V gene sequence: CDR1 MGHRA, CDR2 YSYEKL. In regard to this clone: The antigen is undetermined.

This chain uses TRBV4-1 with TRBJ2-7; possibly TRBD2 for D (6 bases). The specimen comprised peripheral blood, sampled 28 days after the second AZD1222 dose. The TCR originated in an adult who received the AZD1222 COVID-19 vaccine. In DNA form, the CDR3 reads TGCGCCAGCAGCCAAGAAAGGCGGGATACCTACGAGCAGTACTTC. Protein sequence: CASSQERRDTYEQYF.